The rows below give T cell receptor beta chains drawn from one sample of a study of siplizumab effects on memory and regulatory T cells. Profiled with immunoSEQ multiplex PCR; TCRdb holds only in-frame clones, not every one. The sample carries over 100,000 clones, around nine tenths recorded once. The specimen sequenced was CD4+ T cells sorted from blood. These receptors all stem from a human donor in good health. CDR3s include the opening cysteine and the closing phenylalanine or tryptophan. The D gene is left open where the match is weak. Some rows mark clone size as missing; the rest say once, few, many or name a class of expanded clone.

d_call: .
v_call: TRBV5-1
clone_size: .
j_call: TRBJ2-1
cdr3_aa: CASSLTANEQFF
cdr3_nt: TGCGCCAGCAGCTTGACGGCGAATGAGCAGTTCTTC

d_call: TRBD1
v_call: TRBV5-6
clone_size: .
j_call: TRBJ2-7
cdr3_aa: CASSANRGLEQYF
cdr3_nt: TGTGCCAGCAGCGCCAACAGGGGCCTCGAGCAGTACTTC

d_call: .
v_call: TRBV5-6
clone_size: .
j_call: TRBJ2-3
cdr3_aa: CASSLGTGRTDTQYF
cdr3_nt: TGTGCCAGCAGCTTGGGTACAGGTCGTACAGATACGCAGTATTTT

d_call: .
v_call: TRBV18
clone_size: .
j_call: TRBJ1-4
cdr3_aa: CASSFGQLEKLFF
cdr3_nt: TGTGCCAGCTCGTTCGGGCAGCTTGAAAAACTGTTTTTT

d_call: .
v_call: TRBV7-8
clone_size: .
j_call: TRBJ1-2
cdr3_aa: CASSLGAAYGYTF
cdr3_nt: TGTGCCAGCAGCTTAGGTGCCGCCTATGGCTACACCTTC

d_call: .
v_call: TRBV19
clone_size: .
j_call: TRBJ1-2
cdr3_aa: CASSPGTPGYTF
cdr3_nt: TGTGCCAGTAGTCCCGGGACACCTGGCTACACCTTC

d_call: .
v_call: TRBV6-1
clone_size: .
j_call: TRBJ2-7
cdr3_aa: CASSDRGRAYEQYF
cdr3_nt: TGTGCCAGCAGTGACCGGGGGCGCGCCTACGAGCAGTACTTC

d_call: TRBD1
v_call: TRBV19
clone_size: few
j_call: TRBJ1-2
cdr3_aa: CASTTGQTLLLGYTF
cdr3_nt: TGTGCCAGTACTACGGGACAGACCCTCCTCCTAGGCTACACCTTC

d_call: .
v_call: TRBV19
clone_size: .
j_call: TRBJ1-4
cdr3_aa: CASSIVGATNEKLFF
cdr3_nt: TGTGCCAGTAGTATAGTCGGAGCAACTAATGAAAAACTGTTTTTT

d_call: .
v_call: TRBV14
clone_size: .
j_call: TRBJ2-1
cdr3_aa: CASSLRRDRFSYNEQFF
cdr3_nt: TGTGCCAGCAGCTTGAGGAGGGACCGCTTCTCCTACAATGAGCAGTTCTTC

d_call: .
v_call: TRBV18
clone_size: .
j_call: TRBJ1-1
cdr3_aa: CASSQGQNTEAFF
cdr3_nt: TGTGCCAGCTCGCAAGGACAGAACACTGAAGCTTTCTTT

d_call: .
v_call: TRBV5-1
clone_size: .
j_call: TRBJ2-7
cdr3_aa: CASSLVSYYEQYF
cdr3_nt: TGCGCCAGCAGCTTGGTCTCTTACTACGAGCAGTACTTC

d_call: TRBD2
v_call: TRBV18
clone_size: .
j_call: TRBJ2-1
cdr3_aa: CASSPRWEGMSNEQFF
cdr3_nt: TGTGCCAGCTCACCAAGGTGGGAGGGGATGTCCAATGAGCAGTTCTTC

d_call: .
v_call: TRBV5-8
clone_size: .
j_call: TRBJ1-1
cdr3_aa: CASSSQGLNTEAFF
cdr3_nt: TGTGCCAGCAGCTCACAGGGATTAAACACTGAAGCTTTCTTT

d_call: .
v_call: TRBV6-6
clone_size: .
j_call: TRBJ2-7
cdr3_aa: CASRGGQSYEQYF
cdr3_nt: TGTGCCAGCAGGGGGGGACAGTCCTACGAGCAGTACTTC

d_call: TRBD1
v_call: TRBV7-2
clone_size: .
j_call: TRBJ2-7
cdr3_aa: CASSVRQGMNEQYF
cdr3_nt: TGTGCCAGCAGCGTACGACAGGGTATGAACGAGCAGTACTTC

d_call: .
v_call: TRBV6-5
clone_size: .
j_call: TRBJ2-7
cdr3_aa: CASSYSPTVNSYEQYF
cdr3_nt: TGTGCCAGCAGTTACTCGCCGACGGTGAACTCCTACGAGCAGTACTTC

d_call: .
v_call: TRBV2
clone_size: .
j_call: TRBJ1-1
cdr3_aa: CASSDFETSNTEAFF
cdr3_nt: TGTGCCAGCAGTGATTTCGAGACATCGAACACTGAAGCTTTCTTT

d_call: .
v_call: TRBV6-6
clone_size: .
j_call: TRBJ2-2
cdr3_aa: CASGLSRELFF
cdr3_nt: TGTGCCAGCGGTCTCTCCCGGGAGCTGTTTTTT

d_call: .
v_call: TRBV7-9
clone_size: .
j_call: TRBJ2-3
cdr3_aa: CASSLGMQGFGTDTQYF
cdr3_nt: TGTGCCAGCAGCTTAGGAATGCAGGGGTTCGGCACAGATACGCAGTATTTT

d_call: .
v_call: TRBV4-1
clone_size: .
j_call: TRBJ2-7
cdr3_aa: CASSQALGDRGYEQYF
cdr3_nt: TGCGCCAGCAGCCAGGCCCTCGGGGATAGAGGCTACGAGCAGTACTTC